The rows below give T cell receptor beta chains drawn from one sample of a study of Graves' ophthalmopathy and Graves' hyperthyroidism. TCRdb fed the multiplex PCR reads into MiXCR, producing one record per CDR3 protein. The repertoire holds 350,000 to 450,000 distinct CDR3 sequences, 15% to 20% seen once, with 1.6% in the top ten. The sequenced sample consisted of peripheral blood. These receptors were obtained from a woman between 18 and 29 years old with Graves' ophthalmopathy. Both conserved end residues are part of each CDR3. Each record gives: clone size, J gene, D gene, V gene, CDR3 DNA, CDR3 protein. The D gene is left open where the match is weak. Expanded clones get a size class; other rows say once, few or many, or leave the size out.

-	TRBJ2-7	TRBD2	TRBV29-1	TGCAGCGCCTCCCTGGCTAGCGGGAGGCCCGCTGAGCAGTACTTC	CSASLASGRPAEQYF
many	TRBJ1-2	-	TRBV20-1	TGCAGTGCGCTCCGGGGGCCGAACTATGGCTACACCTTC	CSALRGPNYGYTF
-	TRBJ2-7	TRBD1	TRBV28	TGTGCCAGCAGTTCGCCGGGACAGGGGCACCCGGTCTTATTC	CASSSPGQGHPVLF
many	TRBJ2-7	-	TRBV7-2	TGTGCCAGCAGCTTAACGGGGTACCCCTTGGACGAGCAGTACTTC	CASSLTGYPLDEQYF
many	TRBJ2-7	TRBD1	TRBV12-3/TRBV12-4	TGTGCCAGCAGTTTTAGGGACAGCCAGCCAGAGCAGTACTTC	CASSFRDSQPEQYF
many	TRBJ2-7	-	TRBV25-1	TGTGCCAGCAGGGGGACGACTGGGGGGCAGTACTTC	CASRGTTGGQYF
once	TRBJ1-1	-	TRBV28	TGTGCCAGCAGATTCAACGGTGAAGCTTTCTTT	CASRFNGEAFF
few	TRBJ2-5	TRBD2	TRBV6-1	TGTGCCAGCAGCCCCTTACTAGCGGGAGAGACCCAGTACTTC	CASSPLLAGETQYF
many	TRBJ1-5	TRBD1	TRBV20-1	TGCAGTGCCGACGGATTCCGGGACAGGAATAGCAATCAGCCCCAGCATTTT	CSADGFRDRNSNQPQHF
many	TRBJ1-2	-	TRBV6-2/TRBV6-3	TGTGCCAGCAGGGGCAGGGGCGACTATGGCTACACCTTC	CASRGRGDYGYTF
many	TRBJ1-6	-	TRBV7-8	TGTGCCAGCAGCTTAGGACCCGGGTATAATTCACCCCTCCACTTT	CASSLGPGYNSPLHF
many	TRBJ2-2	TRBD1	TRBV30	TGTGCCTGGAGTGTTTCTAGGGACAGGGCTGGCACCGGGGAGCTGTTTTTT	CAWSVSRDRAGTGELFF
many	TRBJ1-2	-	TRBV10-3	TGTGCCATCAGTGAGAACCGACGGAGGGGTTGGGGCTACACCTTC	CAISENRRRGWGYTF
-	TRBJ1-1	-	TRBV18	TGTGCCAGCTCAGGTTTCAGGGTTGACACTGAAGCTGTCTTT	CASSGFRVDTEAVF
many	TRBJ2-7	TRBD2	TRBV2	TGTGCCAGCAGGGAACAAAGGACTAGCGGATTAGGGGAGCAGTACTTC	CASREQRTSGLGEQYF
-	TRBJ1-2	-	TRBV28	TGTGCCAGCAGCTCCGGGACCAGTAGTGGCTACACCTTC	CASSSGTSSGYTF
many	TRBJ2-7	TRBD1	TRBV19	TGTGCCAGTAGTATCACCGCCGGAGGACAGGGAGGAGTCGAGCAGTACTTC	CASSITAGGQGGVEQYF
many	TRBJ1-6	-	TRBV19	TGTGCCAGTAGTTCGGGAGCACCCCTCCACTTT	CASSSGAPLHF
-	TRBJ2-7	-	TRBV4-3	TGCGCCAGCAGCCAAGATCTTGAGTCCTTGGCCTACGAGCAGTACTTC	CASSQDLESLAYEQYF
many	TRBJ1-1	-	TRBV12-5	TGTGCTAGTGGTTTGGGGAAGAGCACTGAAGCTTTCTTT	CASGLGKSTEAFF
many	TRBJ1-1	-	TRBV6-1	TGTGCCAGCAGGGGACATGCGAACACTGAAGCTTTCTTT	CASRGHANTEAFF
many	TRBJ1-1	-	TRBV10-3	TGTGCCATCAGTGATAAAGGGATGAACACTGAAGCTTTCTTT	CAISDKGMNTEAFF
many	TRBJ1-1	-	TRBV28	TGTGCCAGCAGTTTTGTCGCGAACACTGAAGCTTTCTTT	CASSFVANTEAFF
-	TRBJ2-7	TRBD2	TRBV6-2/TRBV6-3	TGTGCCAGCAGACCCCTAGCGGGAGGTTCCTACGAGCAGTACTTC	CASRPLAGGSYEQYF
many	TRBJ1-2	TRBD1	TRBV4-1	TGCGCCAGCAGCCCTGGGGACAGGGGGATCGAATTC	CASSPGDRGIEF
many	TRBJ2-7	-	TRBV13	TGTGCCAGCAGCTTCAGGGAGACCTCCTACGAGCAGTACTTC	CASSFRETSYEQYF
many	TRBJ1-2	-	TRBV12-3/TRBV12-4	TGTGCCAGCAGTTTAGCCCCGCGTGTTGGGGCTAACTATGGCTACACCTTC	CASSLAPRVGANYGYTF
-	TRBJ1-5	-	TRBV6-1	TGTGCCAGCAGTAAGGAGGTTAGTCAGCCCCAGCATTTT	CASSKEVSQPQHF
-	TRBJ1-2	TRBD1	TRBV27	TGTGCCAGCATGAACCCGGGAACAGGGGGCAGTGGCTACACCTTC	CASMNPGTGGSGYTF
-	TRBJ1-2	-	TRBV28	TGTGCCAGCAGTCCCCTGTACTCAGGCTACACCTTC	CASSPLYSGYTF
many	TRBJ1-6	-	TRBV14	TGTGCCAGCAGCCAGTCGAGGTCCCTATATTCACCCCTCCACTTT	CASSQSRSLYSPLHF
-	TRBJ1-1	TRBD1	TRBV12-3/TRBV12-4	TGTGCCAGCAGTTTAAGGACAGGGTACACTGAAGCTTTCTTT	CASSLRTGYTEAFF
many	TRBJ1-6	TRBD1	TRBV20-1	TGCAGTGCTAGACGGACAGGGAATTCACCCCTCCACTTT	CSARRTGNSPLHF
many	TRBJ2-2	TRBD1	TRBV2	TGTGCCTCCAAAAACGGACAGGGGGGCCTCACCGGGGAGCTGTTTTTT	CASKNGQGGLTGELFF
many	TRBJ1-3	-	TRBV27	TGTGCCAGCAGTACCCGAAGTCAAGAAGCTGGAAACACCATATATTTT	CASSTRSQEAGNTIYF